The sequence of this T cell receptor beta chain was determined in a study of blood T cells in healthy people across ages. Study conclusions and caveats: Considered underestimates were the diversity estimates obtained from one million T cells.

The use of a sample-barcoded 5' primer and a J-beta primer mix characterized a second PCR of 7 to 11 cycles. One entry per CDR3 protein, called by TCRdb with MiXCR from the 5' RACE reads. This table has roughly 1,700,000 distinct CDR3 sequences, over 25% appearing once. The CDR3 length is 15 residues. Germline CDR1 MRHNA, CDR2 SNTAGT. Concerning this clonotype itself: As yet, its antigen is unknown. At one end the junction does not follow the germline gene, possibly because of a read error.

The chain carries TRBV6-4 and TRBJ2-3, with 8 bases fitting TRBD1. Sequenced input: blood. The receptor was derived from a woman aged 30 to 39 in good health. CDR3 residues: CAGSRTGTSTDTQYF. In DNA, the CDR3 is TGTGCCGGCAGTAGGACAGGGACTAGCACAGATACGCAGTATTTT.